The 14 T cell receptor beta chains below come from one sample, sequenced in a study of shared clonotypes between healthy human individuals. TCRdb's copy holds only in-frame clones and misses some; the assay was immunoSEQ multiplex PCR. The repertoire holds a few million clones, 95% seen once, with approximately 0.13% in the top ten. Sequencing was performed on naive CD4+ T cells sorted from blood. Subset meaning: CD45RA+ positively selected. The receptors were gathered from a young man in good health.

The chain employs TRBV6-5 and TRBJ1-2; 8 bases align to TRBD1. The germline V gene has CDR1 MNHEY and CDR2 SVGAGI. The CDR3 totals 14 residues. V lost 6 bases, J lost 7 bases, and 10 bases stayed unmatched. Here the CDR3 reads CASSFDRGGGGYTF. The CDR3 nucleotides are TGTGCCAGCAGCTTCGACAGGGGCGGAGGTGGCTACACCTTC.

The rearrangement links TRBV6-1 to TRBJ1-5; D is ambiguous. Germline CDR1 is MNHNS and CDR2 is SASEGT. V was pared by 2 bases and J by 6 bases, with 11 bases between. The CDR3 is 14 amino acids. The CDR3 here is CASSEIGPAQPQHF. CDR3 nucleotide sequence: TGTGCCAGCAGTGAAATAGGGCCTGCTCAGCCCCAGCATTTT.

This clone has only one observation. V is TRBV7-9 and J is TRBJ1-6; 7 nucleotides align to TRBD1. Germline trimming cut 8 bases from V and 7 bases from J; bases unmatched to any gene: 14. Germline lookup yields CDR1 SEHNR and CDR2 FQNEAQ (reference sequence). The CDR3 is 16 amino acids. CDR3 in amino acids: CASDPGRGLRNSPLHF. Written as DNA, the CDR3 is TGTGCCAGCGACCCAGGGAGGGGGCTGAGGAATTCACCCCTCCACTTT.

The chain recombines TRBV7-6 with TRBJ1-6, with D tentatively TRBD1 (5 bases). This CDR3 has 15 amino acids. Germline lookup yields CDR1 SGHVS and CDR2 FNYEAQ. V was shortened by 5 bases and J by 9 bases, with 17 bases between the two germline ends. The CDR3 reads CASSLSGTGVSPLHF. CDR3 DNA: TGTGCCAGCAGCCTAAGTGGGACGGGGGTTTCACCCCTCCACTTT.

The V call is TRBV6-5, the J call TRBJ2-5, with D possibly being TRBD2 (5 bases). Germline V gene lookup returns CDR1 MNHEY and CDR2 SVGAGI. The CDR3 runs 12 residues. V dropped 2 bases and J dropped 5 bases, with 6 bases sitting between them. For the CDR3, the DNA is TGTGCCAGCAGTTACACGGGGGAGACCCAGTACTTC. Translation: CASSYTGETQYF.

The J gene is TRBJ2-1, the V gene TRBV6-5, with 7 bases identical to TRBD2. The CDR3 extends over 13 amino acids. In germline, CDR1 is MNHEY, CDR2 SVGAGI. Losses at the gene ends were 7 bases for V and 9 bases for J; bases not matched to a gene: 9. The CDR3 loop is CASIQAGSSEQFF. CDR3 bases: TGTGCCAGCATCCAAGCGGGATCCAGTGAGCAGTTCTTC.

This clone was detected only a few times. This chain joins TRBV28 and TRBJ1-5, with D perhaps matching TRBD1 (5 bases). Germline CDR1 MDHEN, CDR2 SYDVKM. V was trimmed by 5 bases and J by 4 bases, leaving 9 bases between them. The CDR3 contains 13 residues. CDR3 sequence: CASSAGRNQPQHF. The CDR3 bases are TGTGCCAGCAGTGCAGGGAGGAATCAGCCCCAGCATTTT.

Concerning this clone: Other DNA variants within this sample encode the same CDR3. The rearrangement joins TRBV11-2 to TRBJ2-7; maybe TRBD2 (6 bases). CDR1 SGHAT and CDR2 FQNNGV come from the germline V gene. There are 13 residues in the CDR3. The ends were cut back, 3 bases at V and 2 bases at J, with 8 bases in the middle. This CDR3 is CASSLGGTYEQYF. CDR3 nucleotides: TGTGCCAGCAGCTTGGGGGGTACCTACGAGCAGTACTTC. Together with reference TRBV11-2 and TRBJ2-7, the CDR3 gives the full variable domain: EAGVAQSPRYKIIEKRQSVAFWCNPISGHATLYWYQQILGQGPKLLIQFQNNGVVDDSQLPKDRFSAERLKGVDSTLKIQPAKLEDSAVYLCASSLGGTYEQYFGPGTRLTVT.

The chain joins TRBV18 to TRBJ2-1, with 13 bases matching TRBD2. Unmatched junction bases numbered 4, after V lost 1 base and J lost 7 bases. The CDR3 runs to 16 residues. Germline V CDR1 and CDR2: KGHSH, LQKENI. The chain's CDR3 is CASSPRTSGSGNEQFF. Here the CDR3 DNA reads TGTGCCAGCTCACCACGGACTAGCGGGAGTGGGAATGAGCAGTTCTTC.

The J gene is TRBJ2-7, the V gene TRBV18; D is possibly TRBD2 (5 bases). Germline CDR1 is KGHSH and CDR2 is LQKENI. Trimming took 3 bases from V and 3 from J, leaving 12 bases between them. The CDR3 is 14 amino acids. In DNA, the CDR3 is TGTGCCAGCTCACCGTCGACCGCGGGCTACGAGCAGTACTTC. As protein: CASSPSTAGYEQYF.

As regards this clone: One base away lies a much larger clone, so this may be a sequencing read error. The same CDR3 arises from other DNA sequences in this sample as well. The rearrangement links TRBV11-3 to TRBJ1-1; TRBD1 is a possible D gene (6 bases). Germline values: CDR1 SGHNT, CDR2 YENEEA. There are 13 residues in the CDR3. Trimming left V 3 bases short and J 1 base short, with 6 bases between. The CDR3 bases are TGTGCCAGCAGCTTGGACAGGAACACTGAAGCTTTCTTT. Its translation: CASSLDRNTEAFF.

CDR3 sequence (DNA): TGTGCCAGCAGTTTATCTGGCGGGGCTTACAATGAGCAGTTCTTC. Its translation: CASSLSGGAYNEQFF. This chain uses TRBV28 with TRBJ2-1, with D possibly being TRBD2 (6 bases). Trimming shortened V by 1 base and J by 4 bases, and 11 bases separated the two germline ends. This CDR3 is 15 amino acids long. From germline, CDR1 is MDHEN and CDR2 SYDVKM. Drawing the rest from reference TRBV28 and TRBJ2-1, the complete variable domain is DVKVTQSSRYLVKRTGEKVFLECVQDMDHENMFWYRQDPGLGLRLIYFSYDVKMKEKGDIPEGYSVSREKKERFSLILESASTNQTSMYLCASSLSGGAYNEQFFGPGTRLTVL.

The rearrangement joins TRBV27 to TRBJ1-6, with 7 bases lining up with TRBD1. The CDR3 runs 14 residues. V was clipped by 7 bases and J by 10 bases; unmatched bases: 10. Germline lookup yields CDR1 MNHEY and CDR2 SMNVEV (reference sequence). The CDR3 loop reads CASTSDRLRSPLHF. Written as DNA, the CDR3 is TGTGCCAGCACCTCGGACAGGCTTCGCTCACCCCTCCACTTT.

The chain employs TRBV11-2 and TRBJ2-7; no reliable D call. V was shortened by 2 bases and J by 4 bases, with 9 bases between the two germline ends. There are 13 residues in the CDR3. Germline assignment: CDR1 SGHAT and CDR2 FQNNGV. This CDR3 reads CASSLFPRYEQYF. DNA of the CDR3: TGTGCCAGCAGCTTATTCCCGCGGTACGAGCAGTACTTC. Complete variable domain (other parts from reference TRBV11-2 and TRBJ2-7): EAGVAQSPRYKIIEKRQSVAFWCNPISGHATLYWYQQILGQGPKLLIQFQNNGVVDDSQLPKDRFSAERLKGVDSTLKIQPAKLEDSAVYLCASSLFPRYEQYFGPGTRLTVT.